The 7 T cell receptor beta chains listed next were all sequenced from one sample in a study of tumor and adjacent non-tumor tissue in lung cancer. A modified ARM-PCR protocol with three rounds of nested PCR amplified TCRbeta. TCRdb fed the multiplex PCR reads into MiXCR, producing one record per CDR3 protein. The data show about 80,000 distinct CDR3 sequences, with over 75% seen just once and about an eighth held by the top ten. This sample's RNA came from whole unsorted tissue. Sequencing used lung tumor tissue. These receptors originate from a woman aged 45-65 years with non-small cell lung cancer.

With respect to this clonotype: One end of the junction fails to match germline, which may point to a read error. The chain uses TRBV20-1 and TRBJ2-7; perhaps D is TRBD1 or TRBD2 (5 bases each). Germline CDR1 is DFQATT and CDR2 is SNEGSKA (reference sequence). CDR3 length equals 15 residues. CDR3 protein: CSARDQWGSRYEEHF. The CDR3 DNA sequence: TGCAGTGCTAGAGATCAATGGGGGAGTAGGTACGAGGAGCACTTC.

This clonotype was picked up one time. The CDR3 reads CVGSEAQPGLAGGRTFF. Written as DNA, the CDR3 is TGTGTCGGCAGTGAAGCCCAACCGGGACTAGCGGGAGGGAGGACGTTCTTC. The rearrangement uses TRBV6-1 and TRBJ2-1, with 16 bases aligning to TRBD2. Germline V lookup: CDR1 MNHNS, CDR2 SASEGT. The CDR3 loop spans 17 amino acids.

Points on this clonotype: The junction departs from germline at one end; a sequencing error may be responsible. V is TRBV7-9 and J is TRBJ2-1, with 7 positions matching TRBD2. Germline lookup yields CDR1 SEHNR and CDR2 FQNEAQ (reference sequence). The CDR3 is made up of 14 amino acids. CDR3 in amino acids: CASSLNLYREEHFF. CDR3 DNA: TGTGCCAGTAGCTTAAATTTGTATCGGGAGGAGCACTTCTTC.

The rearrangement uses TRBV11-2 and TRBJ2-1, with 7 positions matching TRBD2. CDR1 and CDR2 from the germline V gene are SGHAT and FQNNGV. Trimming cost V 7 bases and J 15 bases; bases outside gene matches: 27. The CDR3 totals 17 residues. CDR3 nucleotide sequence: TGTGCCAGCACCCCAGAGGGCGGGGGAGGCTCCTACAATGAACTGTTCTTC. This codes for CASTPEGGGGSYNELFF. The full variable domain, rest sourced from reference TRBV11-2 and TRBJ2-1, is EAGVAQSPRYKIIEKRQSVAFWCNPISGHATLYWYQQILGQGPKLLIQFQNNGVVDDSQLPKDRFSAERLKGVDSTLKIQPAKLEDSAVYLCASTPEGGGGSYNELFFGPGTRLTVL.

The gene calls are TRBV28 and TRBJ1-2, with D unresolved. The CDR3 is made up of 14 amino acids. V was clipped by 10 bases and J by 5 bases, with 20 bases between them. Germline V gene sequence: CDR1 MDHEN, CDR2 SYDVKM. CDR3 in DNA: TGTGCCACCACCATTCCGGGGTCCACATATGGCTACACCTTC. Its translation is CATTIPGSTYGYTF.

Comments on this clonotype: An end of the junction differs from the germline gene, which may be a read error. The chain has TRBV6-1 and TRBJ2-1; 13 bases map to TRBD2. Germline V gene lookup returns CDR1 MNHNS and CDR2 SASEGT. The CDR3 is 17 amino acids. CDR3 sequence: CANSEAQPELAGGRTFF. CDR3 in DNA: TGTGCCAACAGTGAAGCCCAACCGGAACTAGCGGGAGGGAGGACGTTCTTC.

Worth noting for this clonotype: A junction boundary mismatches the germline segment, possibly from a read error. The V gene is TRBV12-3 or TRBV12-4, the J gene TRBJ1-6; D remains unclear. The CDR3 is made up of 14 amino acids. The CDR3 reads CASSTTEANTPLHF. CDR3 DNA: TGTGCCAGCAGTACAACCGAGGCAAATACACCCCTCCACTTC.